One and the same sample provided the 11 T cell receptor beta chains below, sequenced in a study of blood T cell repertoires in COVID-19. Clones were read by immunoSEQ multiplex PCR, and TCRdb kept only the in-frame ones, dropping some. The sample lists roughly 250,000 clones, more than 70% seen once, with 0.95% to 1.5% in the top ten. Sequenced sample: PBMCs or T cells enriched from blood (not recorded which). The source of these receptors is a woman in her thirties or forties with acute COVID-19.

The chain joins TRBV7-9 to TRBJ1-4; 9 positions match TRBD1. The length of the CDR3 is 16 residues. In germline, CDR1 is SEHNR, CDR2 FQNEAQ (reference sequence). Unmatched junction bases numbered 11, after V lost 5 bases and J lost 7 bases. For the CDR3, the DNA is TGTGCCAGCAGCCGCTCGAAAACAGGGGGCGGTGAAAAACTGTTTTTT. Translation gives CASSRSKTGGGEKLFF.

The genes are TRBV10-3 and TRBJ1-1; TRBD1 matches at 9 bases. With 7 bases clipped from V and 1 base from J, the junction kept 7 bases outside the gene matches. Germline V gene data show CDR1 as ENHRY and CDR2 as SYGVKD. CDR3 size: 15 residues. The CDR3 coding sequence is TGTGCCATCACCCCGGACAGGGGCAGGAACACTGAAGCTTTCTTT. This gives the protein CAITPDRGRNTEAFF.

As to this clone: Its ends do not fully match the called genes, so a read error is possible. The V gene is TRBV7-7, the J gene TRBJ2-3; possibly TRBD2 for D (6 bases). CDR3 length equals 17 residues. Germline V gene lookup returns CDR1 SSHAT and CDR2 FNYEAQ (reference sequence). DNA of the CDR3: TGTGCTAGCAGCTTACTAAGGAGAGCGGGTGGGACAGATACGCAGTATTTT. Amino acids: CASSLLRRAGGTDTQYF.

V gene TRBV29-1 combines with J gene TRBJ1-2, with D unclear. CDR3 size: 9 residues. The germline CDR1 and CDR2 sequences are SQVTM and ANQGSEA. The CDR3 sequence is CSEGPGYTF. The CDR3 DNA sequence: TGCAGTGAGGGTCCCGGCTACACCTTC.

This chain uses TRBV7-3 with TRBJ2-1, with 10 bases identical to TRBD2. Germline lookup yields CDR1 SGHTA and CDR2 FQGTGA. The V and J ends lost 5 bases and 9 bases, in that order; junction bases with no gene match: 7. CDR3 length: 14 amino acids. The CDR3 region has the DNA TGTGCCAGCAGCCCCAGCGGGAGGGCCGGTGAGCAGTTCTTC. Protein product: CASSPSGRAGEQFF.

The chain's CDR3 is CASSPNQENTEAFF. In nucleotides, the CDR3 is TGTGCCAGCTCACCAAACCAGGAGAACACTGAAGCTTTCTTT. The rearrangement uses TRBV18 and TRBJ1-1; D call uncertain. Germline CDR1 KGHSH, CDR2 LQKENI. The CDR3 contains 14 residues. Trimming took off 2 bases at V and 1 base at J, with 8 bases between the two ends.

This chain joins TRBV19 and TRBJ2-1, with 10 bases fitting TRBD1. Germline V gene data show CDR1 as LNHDA and CDR2 as SQIVND (reference sequence). CDR3 length equals 17 residues. V gave up 0 bases and J gave up 7 bases; unmatched junction bases: 9. The CDR3 is CASSIDLVTGGKNEQFF. The CDR3 bases are TGTGCCAGTAGTATAGATCTAGTGACAGGGGGCAAAAATGAGCAGTTCTTC.

V gene TRBV11-3 combines with J gene TRBJ2-1, with 7 nucleotides matching TRBD2. V shed 5 bases and J 5 bases; nucleotides not matched to a gene: 15. The CDR3 totals 17 residues. Germline V gene data show CDR1 as SGHNT and CDR2 as YENEEA. For the CDR3, the DNA is TGTGCCAGCAGCCCGCGGGATGGGGAGGGCCGGGACAATGAGCAGTTCTTC. Its translation: CASSPRDGEGRDNEQFF.

A single count supports this clone. V gene TRBV7-2 combines with J gene TRBJ1-1; a possible D gene is TRBD1 (6 bases). CDR1 is SGHTA and CDR2 is FQGNSA in the germline V gene. V gave up 3 bases and J gave up 0 bases, with 8 bases separating them. This CDR3 has 14 residues. CDR3 sequence reads: CASSFTGMNTEAFF. Here the CDR3 DNA reads TGTGCCAGCAGCTTTACAGGGATGAACACTGAAGCTTTCTTT.

This clone was counted once. V usage is TRBV29-1 and J usage is TRBJ2-1; 9 bases fit TRBD2. The CDR3 spans 14 residues. The V gene's germline CDR1 is SQVTM and CDR2 ANQGSEA. The V gene end was trimmed by 4 bases and the J gene end by 3 bases; junction bases not matched to a gene: 4. CDR3 loop: CSVAPTSGYNEQFF. In DNA, the CDR3 is TGCAGCGTTGCACCGACTAGCGGCTACAATGAGCAGTTCTTC.

The rearrangement uses TRBV20-1 and TRBJ2-1, with TRBD2 matching 8 bases. The CDR3 sequence is 15 residues long. With V trimmed by 3 bases and J by 7 bases, 11 bases remained unmatched. Germline V gene lookup returns CDR1 DFQATT and CDR2 SNEGSKA (reference sequence). CDR3 in DNA: TGCAGTGCTAGTCTCCACAGCGGGAGTTGGAATGAGCAGTTCTTC. It translates to CSASLHSGSWNEQFF.